This T cell receptor (beta chain) came from a study of blood T cells in healthy people across ages. Regarding this clonotype: The antigen is undetermined.

It was with a sample-barcoded 5' primer and a J-beta primer mix that a second PCR of about 6 to 12 cycles was run. MiXCR, run by TCRdb on the 5' RACE reads, gives a single entry per CDR3 protein. The data contain roughly 1.7 million distinct CDR3 sequences, about 35% of them singletons. V dropped 2 bases and J dropped 4 bases, with 15 bases sitting between them. The CDR3 totals 15 residues. From germline, CDR1 is MNHEY and CDR2 SMNVEV (reference sequence). The study's findings and limits: Strongly correlated with naive T cell percentage was TCR beta diversity. Older age coincided with a roughly linear decline in TCR beta diversity per million T cells.

Sequencing was performed on blood. The chain joins TRBV27 to TRBJ2-7; D unclear. The receptor comes from a woman in her twenties or thirties in good health. CDR3 nucleotide sequence: TGTGCCAGCAGTTTAAGGTCGGACGTTATGTACGAGCAGTACTTC. It yields the protein CASSLRSDVMYEQYF.